A single sample gave rise to the 10 T cell receptor beta chains below, sequenced in a study of OX40 agonist ivuxolimab in advanced cancers. The library was prepared using the immunoSEQ multiplex PCR assay. TCRdb took this table from immuneACCESS and kept in-frame rearrangements with V and J called. Such tables lack part of the clones; where checked against another copy, unresolved V genes explain under half of the gap, and the rest is unexplained. The sample table lists about 26,000 clones, 76% of them with a count of one. Roughly 13% of the sample is in the top ten clones. The input for sequencing was CD4+ or CD8+ T cells sorted from blood, taken in a trial of the OX40 agonist ivuxolimab. The receptor set was obtained from an adult with an advanced solid tumor such as melanoma, head and neck, liver or kidney cancer.

The chain is built from TRBV6-1 and TRBJ1-5; the D gene is possibly TRBD1 (6 bases). From germline, CDR1 is MNHNS and CDR2 SASEGT. V was pared by 2 bases and J by 3 bases, with 14 bases between. The CDR3 covers 16 residues. CDR3 amino acids: CASSETGGASNQPQHF. CDR3 bases: TGTGCCAGCAGTGAAACGGGGGGCGCGTCCAATCAGCCCCAGCATTTT.

CDR3 sequence reads: CAIRPDREGYGYTF. The CDR3 DNA reads TGTGCCATCAGGCCGGACAGGGAAGGCTATGGCTACACCTTC. The chain uses TRBV10-3 and TRBJ1-2; TRBD1 aligns across 8 bases. The CDR3 contains 14 residues. Germline-derived CDR1 and CDR2 are ENHRY and SYGVKD. V trimming: 6 bases; J trimming: 4 bases; junction bases outside the gene matches: 7.

This sequence joins TRBV5-1 and TRBJ1-4; D remains unclear. The CDR3 is 14 amino acids. From germline, CDR1 is SGHRS and CDR2 YFSETQ. V lost 0 bases, J lost 5 bases, and 8 bases lay in between. CDR3 DNA: TGCGCCAGCAGCTTGGCGCCGGGAAATGAAAAACTGTTTTTT. Its translation is CASSLAPGNEKLFF.

The gene calls are TRBV2 and TRBJ2-5, with D maybe TRBD2 (6 bases). The CDR3 covers 16 residues. Germline assignment: CDR1 SNHLY and CDR2 FYNNEI. V lost 3 bases, J lost 4 bases, and 18 bases lay in between. In nucleotides, the CDR3 is TGTGCCAGCAGTGACTTCACTTGGGGGGTGGGAGAGACCCAGTACTTC. It codes for CASSDFTWGVGETQYF.

The chain links TRBV19 to TRBJ1-1, with 8 bases identical to TRBD1. Germline lookup yields CDR1 LNHDA and CDR2 SQIVND (reference sequence). CDR3 length: 16 amino acids. After removal of 3 bases from V and 5 bases from J, the junction contained 11 bases not matched to a gene. The CDR3 region has the DNA TGTGCCAGTAGTATTTTTTCAGGGGGCGGATGGACTGAAGCTTTCTTT. It is translated as CASSIFSGGGWTEAFF.

This chain joins TRBV5-6 and TRBJ1-3, with no clear D. Germline V gives CDR1 SGHDT, CDR2 YYEEEE. This CDR3 is built from 14 residues. Trimming removed 4 bases at V and 0 bases at J, with 8 bases between. The CDR3 sequence: CASSPDLSGNTIYF. The CDR3 DNA is TGTGCCAGCAGCCCCGACCTCTCTGGAAACACCATATATTTT.

The chain joins TRBV7-2 to TRBJ2-3; D is unresolved. The CDR3 runs 14 residues. The V end was cut by 1 base, the J end by 1 base, with 6 bases between. The germline V gene has CDR1 SGHTA and CDR2 FQGNSA. The CDR3, as DNA: TGTGCCAGCAGCTTAGTAGCTGGCACAGATACGCAGTATTTT. Residues: CASSLVAGTDTQYF.

V gene TRBV6-6 combines with J gene TRBJ1-5, with no clear D. CDR1 MNHNY and CDR2 SVGAGI come from the germline V gene (reference sequence). Trimming removed 0 bases at V and 7 bases at J, with 7 bases between. This CDR3 has 13 amino acids. DNA for the CDR3: TGTGCCAGCAGTTACTCGAGTATGCAGCCCCAGCATTTT. It codes for CASSYSSMQPQHF.

The rearrangement links TRBV6-6 to TRBJ2-7, with a possible D match to TRBD2 (6 bases). CDR3 length: 11 amino acids. Germline V lookup: CDR1 MNHNY, CDR2 SVGAGI (reference sequence). Trimming stripped 9 bases from V and 4 bases from J, with 10 bases between. CDR3 amino acids: CASGRSYEQYF. The CDR3 DNA reads TGTGCCAGTGGGAGGAGTTACGAGCAGTACTTC.

Regarding this clone: The same CDR3 is also encoded by other DNA sequences in this sample. V gene TRBV9 combines with J gene TRBJ2-7; a possible D gene is TRBD1 (6 bases). From germline, CDR1 is SGDLS and CDR2 YYNGEE. This CDR3 is built from 15 residues. V lost 2 bases, J lost 3 bases, and 15 bases lay in between. DNA of the CDR3: TGTGCCAGCAGCGTGGCACCGACAGGCCTCTACGAGCAGTACTTC. It specifies CASSVAPTGLYEQYF. The variable domain in full, completed from reference TRBV9 and TRBJ2-7, reads DSGVTQTPKHLITATGQRVTLRCSPRSGDLSVYWYQQSLDQGLQFLIQYYNGEERAKGNILERFSAQQFPDLHSELNLSSLELGDSALYFCASSVAPTGLYEQYFGPGTRLTVT.